This T cell receptor (beta chain) is drawn from a study of T cell changes during pregnancy in multiple sclerosis. The germline V gene encodes CDR1 MNHEY and CDR2 SMNVEV (reference sequence). Unmatched junction bases numbered 8, after V lost 5 bases and J lost 6 bases. There are 14 residues in the CDR3. Produced via immunoSEQ multiplex PCR; TCRdb's table is partial and in-frame only. Altogether 14,000 to 15,000 clones are present, roughly 85% being singletons, with the ten largest covering about 19%. Sequencing used CD8+ T cells from peripheral blood mononuclear cells, obtained in the first trimester of pregnancy. The TCR was taken from a female donor with multiple sclerosis, enrolled in a pregnancy study. V usage is TRBV27 and J usage is TRBJ2-7; 9 bases map to TRBD1. CDR3 protein: CASSLMTGGPEQYF. The CDR3 DNA is TGTGCCAGCAGTCTTATGACAGGGGGGCCCGAGCAGTACTTC.